In this sample, the clone carrying this T cell receptor (beta chain) turned up many times. The antigen is undetermined. This sample was included in a study of CD8 T cells in ankylosing spondylitis. The study's findings and limits: One TCR beta motif, made up of 7 or 8 highly homologous variants, appeared characteristic of ankylosing spondylitis blood.

Using its own MiXCR run on the 5' RACE reads, TCRdb lists one record per CDR3 protein. The sample lists some 290,000 distinct CDR3 sequences, 20% seen once, with less than 9% in the top ten. V gave up 0 bases and J gave up 3 bases, with 8 bases separating them. CDR1 and CDR2 (germline): MNHEY, SVGAGI. The CDR3 has 14 amino acids. The V call is TRBV6-5, the J call TRBJ2-5, with D maybe TRBD1 (6 bases). The TCR originated in a male donor with ankylosing spondylitis or in good health (not recorded which). The material sequenced was blood, either unsorted or a sorted T cell fraction (not recorded which). CDR3 sequence (DNA): TGTGCCAGCAGTTACTCCCAGGGGAAAGAGACCCAGTACTTC. Residues: CASSYSQGKETQYF.